Reported below is one T cell receptor beta chain. The data were obtained in a study of technical replicates of blood from several donors. Clones were read by immunoSEQ multiplex PCR, and TCRdb kept only the in-frame ones, dropping some. The table shows 100,000 or so clones, with around 96% occurring only once. In germline, CDR1 is MRHNA, CDR2 SNTAGT. Trimming stripped 0 bases from V and 2 bases from J, with 7 bases between. CDR3 size: 14 residues. This rearrangement joins TRBV6-4 to TRBJ1-2; D gene unclear. The clonotype was recovered from a human donor in good health. The sequenced sample consisted of T cells isolated from PBMCs. The CDR3 coding sequence is TGTGCCAGCAGTGACTCAGGCGGGAACTATGGCTACACCTTC. Translating it yields CASSDSGGNYGYTF.